This T cell receptor (beta chain) came from a study of T cells in Graves' hyperthyroidism and ophthalmopathy. Hyperthyroidism in the patients, aged 18 to 65, was newly diagnosed and under 2 months in duration. This clonotype was picked up a small number of times. Amplification of TCR beta CDR3 regions used RNA as the template. With the HTBI primer set, the TCR CDR3 went through a first round of RT-PCR. From the multiplex PCR reads, TCRdb called clonotypes with MiXCR, one entry per CDR3 protein. This sample yields hundreds of thousands of distinct CDR3 sequences, of which roughly 17% are seen a single time; over 3.5% belongs to the top ten. The ends were cut back, 0 bases at V and 2 bases at J, with 17 bases in the middle. The CDR3 spans 17 residues. Germline V gene sequence: CDR1 DFQATT, CDR2 SNEGSKA (reference sequence).

Sequenced: blood. This clonotype originated in a woman in her twenties or thirties with Graves' hyperthyroidism. This chain connects TRBV20-1 to TRBJ1-5; no clear D gene. For the CDR3, the DNA is TGCAGTGCTAGAGATGTTGGGGTCCCGTGGGGCAATCAGCCCCAGCATTTT. Residues: CSARDVGVPWGNQPQHF.